This T cell receptor beta chain was profiled in a study of PD-1 blockade in classical Hodgkin lymphoma. The germline V and J ends were trimmed by 0 bases and 4 bases, with 7 bases remaining between them. This CDR3 region has 13 residues. The germline gives CDR1 SGHRS, CDR2 YFSETQ. Clones were read by immunoSEQ multiplex PCR, and TCRdb kept only the in-frame ones, dropping some. Found here are around 99,000 clones, 75% to 85% of them singletons; the top ten hold around 15%. About this clone: Other DNA variants within this sample encode the same CDR3.

All patients experienced relapse after autologous stem cell transplantation, and brentuximab vedotin exposure was variable. This rearrangement joins TRBV5-1 to TRBJ1-1; D may be TRBD1 (5 bases). The source was peripheral blood mononuclear cells (PBMCs), collected before the second cycle of nivolumab. The TCR sequence derives from a human donor with classical Hodgkin lymphoma. CDR3 protein: CASSLGGGTEAFF. In DNA, the CDR3 is TGCGCCAGCAGCTTGGGCGGGGGCACTGAAGCTTTCTTT.